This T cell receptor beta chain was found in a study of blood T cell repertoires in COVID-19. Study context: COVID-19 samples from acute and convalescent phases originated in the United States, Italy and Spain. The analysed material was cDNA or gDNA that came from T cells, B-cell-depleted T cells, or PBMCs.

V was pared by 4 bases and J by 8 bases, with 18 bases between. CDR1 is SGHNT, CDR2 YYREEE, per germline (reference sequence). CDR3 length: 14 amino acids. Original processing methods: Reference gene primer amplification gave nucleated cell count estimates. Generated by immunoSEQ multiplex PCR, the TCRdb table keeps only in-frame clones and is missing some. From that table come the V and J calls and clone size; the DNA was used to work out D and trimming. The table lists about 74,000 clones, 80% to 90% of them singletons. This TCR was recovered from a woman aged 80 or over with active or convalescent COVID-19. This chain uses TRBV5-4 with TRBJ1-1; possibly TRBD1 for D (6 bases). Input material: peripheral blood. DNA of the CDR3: TGTGCCAGCAGCCCGAACAGGGTCGGCCTAGAAGCTTTCTTT. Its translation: CASSPNRVGLEAFF.